The source of this T cell receptor (beta chain) is a study of T cells in Graves' hyperthyroidism and ophthalmopathy. It was RNA transcripts that yielded the amplified TCR beta CDR3 regions. Carried out on the TCR CDR3, a first-round RT-PCR used the HTBI primer set. TCRdb itself ran the multiplex PCR reads through MiXCR, one entry per CDR3 protein. The sample records about 350,000 distinct CDR3 sequences, roughly 20% being singletons. Trimming cost V 1 base and J 3 bases; bases outside gene matches: 7. The length of the CDR3 is 15 residues. Germline V gene lookup returns CDR1 DFQATT and CDR2 SNEGSKA (reference sequence).

Specimen: blood. The chain recombines TRBV20-1 with TRBJ2-5; the match to TRBD2 covers 8 bases. The source of this sequence is a woman aged 40 to 55 with Graves' ophthalmopathy. The CDR3 is CSARVPSGRKETQYF. The DNA for the CDR3 is TGCAGTGCTAGAGTCCCAAGCGGGAGAAAAGAGACCCAGTACTTC.